The 24 T cell receptor beta chains listed next were all sequenced from one sample in a study of blood T cell repertoires in COVID-19 (dated by TCRdb to about 2020). Receptor amplification or capture employed the immunoSEQ multiplex PCR assay. TCRdb holds this immuneACCESS table with in-frame rearrangements only. Some clones are missing; in checked studies, unresolved V genes explain under half, and the rest has no known cause. The sample profile shows 140,000 or so clones; about 85% of them were found once. The ten largest make up 6.2% of the sample. The sample comprised PBMCs or T cells enriched from blood (not recorded which). These TCRs come from a woman aged 35 to 49 who had recovered from COVID-19.

The CDR3 DNA follows: TGTGCCATCAGTGAGGGGACAGCCCAAGAGTCGTCCCTCCACTTT. Its translation: CAISEGTAQESSLHF. V and J are TRBV10-3 and TRBJ1-6, with 7 bases that match TRBD1. This CDR3 is 15 amino acids long. The V segment lost 2 bases and the J segment 14 bases; nucleotides outside the gene matches: 12. Germline CDR1 reads ENHRY; CDR2 reads SYGVKD.

This chain links TRBV27 with TRBJ2-1, with D tentatively TRBD2 (5 bases). V shed 6 bases and J shed 7 bases, with 13 bases lying between them. Germline CDR1 and CDR2: MNHEY and SMNVEV (reference sequence). The CDR3 consists of 13 residues. CDR3: CASRLGMGNEQFF. The CDR3, as DNA: TGTGCCAGCAGACTAGGTATGGGAAATGAGCAGTTCTTC.

The chain has TRBV9 and TRBJ2-1; TRBD2 agrees at 12 bases. CDR1 and CDR2 (germline): SGDLS, YYNGEE. V dropped 4 bases and J dropped 9; count of bases not matched to a gene: 2. The CDR3 consists of 13 residues. The CDR3 DNA is TGTGCCAGCAGCATGACTAGCGGGAGTGAGCAGTTCTTC. Its translation is CASSMTSGSEQFF.

This CDR3 is CASSFGRGQEAFF. The CDR3 DNA follows: TGTGCCAGCAGCTTTGGAAGGGGGCAAGAAGCTTTCTTT. This chain uses TRBV7-2 with TRBJ1-1, with TRBD1 identical over 7 bases. V dropped 3 bases and J dropped 8; count of bases not matched to a gene: 6. This CDR3 spans 13 amino acids. CDR1 SGHTA and CDR2 FQGNSA come from the germline V gene.

This clone turned up a few times. The J gene is TRBJ1-5, the V gene TRBV19; D perhaps matches TRBD1 (6 bases). CDR1 is LNHDA, CDR2 SQIVND, per germline (reference sequence). V was clipped by 5 bases and J by 5 bases, with 13 bases between them. The CDR3 length is 14 residues. The CDR3 loop reads CASSWGGLDQPQHF. Written as DNA, the CDR3 is TGTGCCAGTAGTTGGGGGGGCTTGGATCAGCCCCAGCATTTT.

This chain joins TRBV9 and TRBJ2-3, with D perhaps TRBD1 (5 bases). The CDR3 has 13 residues. Deletions cut 3 bases from V and 2 bases from J, with 7 bases between. CDR1 and CDR2 from the germline V gene are SGDLS and YYNGEE. The CDR3, as DNA: TGTGCCAGCAGCGAGGGGATCACAGATACGCAGTATTTT. Protein product: CASSEGITDTQYF.

This chain joins TRBV9 and TRBJ2-1; 11 bases match TRBD2. Germline loops: CDR1 SGDLS, CDR2 YYNGEE. V shed 3 bases and J 2 bases; nucleotides not matched to a gene: 7. CDR3 length: 17 amino acids. This CDR3 reads CASSASGRPGPYNEQFF. CDR3 nucleotide sequence: TGTGCCAGCAGCGCTAGCGGGAGGCCCGGACCCTACAATGAGCAGTTCTTC.

The chain combines TRBV27 with TRBJ1-5, with 9 bases that match TRBD1. The J segment lost 7 bases and the V segment lost 4 bases, leaving 5 bases of the junction unmatched. The germline V gene encodes CDR1 MNHEY and CDR2 SMNVEV (reference sequence). This CDR3 spans 14 amino acids. CDR3 DNA sequence: TGTGCCAGCAGTTCTACAGGGGGCCGGCAGCCCCAGCATTTT. Residues: CASSSTGGRQPQHF.

This clone appeared a few times. The chain uses TRBV13 and TRBJ2-2, with 9 bases lining up with TRBD2. V shed 5 bases, J shed 4 bases, and the junction held 5 bases outside the gene matches. Germline CDR1 PRHDT, CDR2 FYEKMQ (reference sequence). CDR3 size: 15 residues. CDR3 amino acids: CASSLLAGSTGELFF. In DNA, the CDR3 is TGTGCCAGCAGCCTCCTAGCGGGGAGCACCGGGGAGCTGTTTTTT.

The rearrangement uses TRBV30 and TRBJ1-5; D unclear. Trimming left V 4 bases short and J 0 bases short, with 10 bases between. CDR3 size: 14 residues. Germline values: CDR1 GTSNPN, CDR2 SVGIG (reference sequence). Written as DNA, the CDR3 is TGTGCCTGGACCCGAGGATCTAGCAATCAGCCCCAGCATTTT. Translating it yields CAWTRGSSNQPQHF.

CDR3 bases: TGTGCCATCAGTGATCCCCGGGACAAACCTGGCTACACCTTC. Translating gives CAISDPRDKPGYTF. The genes are TRBV10-3 and TRBJ1-2; a possible D gene is TRBD1 (6 bases). The CDR3 has 14 residues. V lost 3 bases and J 7 bases, leaving 15 bases between the germline ends. Germline CDR1 and CDR2: ENHRY and SYGVKD.

The chain combines TRBV7-3 with TRBJ1-6; D is possibly TRBD1 (5 bases). Germline V gene lookup returns CDR1 SGHTA and CDR2 FQGTGA. The CDR3 is made up of 13 amino acids. Trimming pared 5 bases from V and 7 bases from J, leaving 9 bases between. The CDR3 spells CASSTNRNSPLHF. The CDR3 DNA reads TGTGCCAGCAGCACCAACAGGAATTCACCCCTCCACTTT.

This chain links TRBV2 with TRBJ1-5; 7 bases are a match to TRBD1. From germline, CDR1 is SNHLY and CDR2 FYNNEI. The V gene end was trimmed by 7 bases and the J gene end by 4 bases; junction bases not matched to a gene: 13. There are 16 residues in the CDR3. The CDR3 DNA reads as TGTGCCAGCACTCAAGGGGGCAGCGGGTTTAATCAGCCCCAGCATTTT. Translating gives CASTQGGSGFNQPQHF.

The V and J genes are TRBV5-1 and TRBJ1-3; weak D call: TRBD1 (6 bases). CDR1 and CDR2 from the germline V gene are SGHRS and YFSETQ. Trimming shortened V by 6 bases and J by 4 bases, and 14 bases separated the two germline ends. The CDR3 contains 14 residues. The CDR3 nucleotides are TGCGCCAGCACTACTCAGGGGTCCGGAAACACCATATATTTT. Protein: CASTTQGSGNTIYF.

This clone was seen a few times. The chain couples TRBV29-1 to TRBJ2-1, with 10 bases identical to TRBD1. Looked up from germline, CDR1 is SQVTM and CDR2 is ANQGSEA. The V gene end was trimmed by 6 bases and the J gene end by 8 bases; junction bases not matched to a gene: 13. This CDR3 has 15 amino acids. This CDR3 is CSVYSPGDRGYEQFF. The CDR3 nucleotides read TGCAGCGTGTACTCCCCTGGGGACAGGGGTTATGAGCAGTTCTTC.

This clone was detected a few times. The genes are TRBV5-6 and TRBJ1-3; 12 bases are shared with TRBD1. The CDR3 is made up of 15 amino acids. In germline, CDR1 is SGHDT, CDR2 YYEEEE. The trim removed 2 bases at V and 6 bases at J, leaving 3 bases unmatched. CDR3 sequence reads: CASSLPGQGANTIYF. The CDR3, as DNA: TGTGCCAGCAGCTTACCGGGACAGGGGGCAAACACCATATATTTT.

The CDR3 loop reads CAARTGGADYGYTF. CDR3 coding DNA: TGTGCCGCACGGACAGGGGGCGCAGACTATGGCTACACCTTC. The J gene is TRBJ1-2, the V gene TRBV7-9, with 11 nucleotides matching TRBD1. V lost 11 bases to trimming and J lost 3 bases; unmatched junction nucleotides: 8. CDR1 and CDR2 from the germline V gene are SEHNR and FQNEAQ (reference sequence). CDR3 length equals 14 residues.

This sequence joins TRBV24-1 and TRBJ1-6, with 9 bases that match TRBD1. The J segment lost 6 bases and the V segment lost 9 bases, leaving 2 bases of the junction unmatched. CDR3 length: 13 amino acids. CDR1 and CDR2 from the germline V gene are KGHDR and SFDVKD. CDR3 region: CATSTGGNSPLHF. The CDR3 nucleotides are TGTGCCACCTCGACAGGGGGTAATTCACCCCTCCACTTT.

J is TRBJ2-3 and V is TRBV29-1; tentatively, D is TRBD2 (5 bases). The length of the CDR3 is 14 residues. Trimming left V 1 base short and J 0 bases short, with 8 bases between. Per germline, CDR1 SQVTM and CDR2 ANQGSEA. The CDR3 protein is CSVEAAESTDTQYF. The CDR3 DNA is TGCAGCGTTGAAGCAGCGGAGAGCACAGATACGCAGTATTTT.

The chain has TRBV9 and TRBJ2-3; D call uncertain. Trimming took off 0 bases at V and 2 bases at J, with 7 bases between the two ends. Per the germline V gene, CDR1 is SGDLS and CDR2 is YYNGEE. The length of the CDR3 is 14 residues. CDR3 coding DNA: TGTGCCAGCAGCGTAGAGAGAGACACAGATACGCAGTATTTT. This codes for CASSVERDTDTQYF.

The chain couples TRBV7-9 to TRBJ1-1, with unresolved D. The CDR3 spans 11 residues. Per germline, CDR1 SEHNR and CDR2 FQNEAQ (reference sequence). V was pared by 4 bases and J by 8 bases, with 8 bases between. CDR3 coding DNA: TGTGCCAGCAGCTCGAGCCCCGAAGCTTTCTTT. Amino acid sequence: CASSSSPEAFF.

J is TRBJ2-7 and V is TRBV4-1; D might be TRBD1 (6 bases). Germline CDR1 and CDR2: MGHRA and YSYEKL. This CDR3 is built from 15 residues. Deletions cut 0 bases from V and 5 bases from J, with 14 bases between. The CDR3, as DNA: TGCGCCAGCAGCCAAGATCCAACAGGGTACGACGAGCAGTACTTC. It translates to CASSQDPTGYDEQYF.

J is TRBJ1-5 and V is TRBV18; D remains unclear. The CDR3 has 16 amino acids. CDR1 is KGHSH and CDR2 is LQKENI in the germline V gene. Trimming stripped 8 bases from V and 0 bases from J, with 17 bases between. CDR3 DNA sequence: TGTGCCAGCACCATCCAAAGCGGTAATAGCAATCAGCCCCAGCATTTT. It is translated as CASTIQSGNSNQPQHF.

This sequence joins TRBV2 and TRBJ2-5, with D perhaps TRBD2 (5 bases). The CDR3 consists of 14 residues. Trimming cost V 6 bases and J 0 bases, with 11 bases left between them. The V gene's germline CDR1 is SNHLY and CDR2 FYNNEI. The chain's CDR3 is CASRARLNQETQYF. CDR3 nucleotide sequence: TGTGCCAGCAGAGCGAGACTAAACCAAGAGACCCAGTACTTC.